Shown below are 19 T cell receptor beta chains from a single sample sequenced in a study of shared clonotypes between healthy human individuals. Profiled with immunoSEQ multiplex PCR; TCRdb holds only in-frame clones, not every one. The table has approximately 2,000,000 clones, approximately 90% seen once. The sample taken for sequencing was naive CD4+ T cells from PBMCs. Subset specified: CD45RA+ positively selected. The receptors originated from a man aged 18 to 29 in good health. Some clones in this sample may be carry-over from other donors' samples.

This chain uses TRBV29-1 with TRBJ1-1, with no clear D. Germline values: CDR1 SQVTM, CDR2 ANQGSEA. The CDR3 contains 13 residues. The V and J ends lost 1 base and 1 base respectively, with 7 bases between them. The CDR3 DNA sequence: TGCAGCGTTGAAGTTTGGGAGAACACTGAAGCTTTCTTT. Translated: CSVEVWENTEAFF.

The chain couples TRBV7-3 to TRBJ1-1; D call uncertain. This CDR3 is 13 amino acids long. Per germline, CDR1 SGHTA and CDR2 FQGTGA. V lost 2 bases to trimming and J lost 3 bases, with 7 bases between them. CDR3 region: CASSLVGDTEAFF. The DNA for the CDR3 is TGTGCCAGCAGCTTAGTCGGGGACACTGAAGCTTTCTTT.

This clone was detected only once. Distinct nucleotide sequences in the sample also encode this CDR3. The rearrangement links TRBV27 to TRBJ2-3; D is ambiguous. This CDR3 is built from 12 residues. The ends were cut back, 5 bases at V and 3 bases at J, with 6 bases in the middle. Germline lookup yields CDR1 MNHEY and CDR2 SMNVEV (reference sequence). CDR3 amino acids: CASSPRTDTQYF. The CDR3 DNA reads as TGTGCCAGCAGTCCTAGGACAGATACGCAGTATTTT.

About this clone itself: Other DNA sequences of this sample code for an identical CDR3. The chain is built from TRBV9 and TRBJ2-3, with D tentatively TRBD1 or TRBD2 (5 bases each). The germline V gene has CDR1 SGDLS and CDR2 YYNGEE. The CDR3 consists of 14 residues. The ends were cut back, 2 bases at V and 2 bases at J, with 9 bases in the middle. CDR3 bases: TGTGCCAGCAGCGTGGGACCCAACACAGATACGCAGTATTTT. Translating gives CASSVGPNTDTQYF.

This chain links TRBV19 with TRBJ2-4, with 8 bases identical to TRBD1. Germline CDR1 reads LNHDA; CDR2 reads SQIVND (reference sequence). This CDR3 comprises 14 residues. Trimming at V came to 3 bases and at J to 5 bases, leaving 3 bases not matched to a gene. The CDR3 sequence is CASSIRGRENIQYF. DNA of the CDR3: TGTGCCAGTAGTATCAGGGGGCGCGAAAACATTCAGTACTTC.

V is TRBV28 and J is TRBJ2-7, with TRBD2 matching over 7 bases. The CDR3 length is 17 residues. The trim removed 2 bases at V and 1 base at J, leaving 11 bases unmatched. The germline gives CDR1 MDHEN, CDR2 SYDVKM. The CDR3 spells CASSLIGAGPPSYEQYF. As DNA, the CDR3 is TGTGCCAGCAGTTTAATAGGAGCGGGACCGCCTTCCTACGAGCAGTACTTC.

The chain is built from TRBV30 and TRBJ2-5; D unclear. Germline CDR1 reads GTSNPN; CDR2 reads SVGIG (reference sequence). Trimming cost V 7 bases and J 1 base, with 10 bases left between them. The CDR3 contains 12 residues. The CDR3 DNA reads TGTGCCTACATAAGGTTCCAAGAGACCCAGTACTTC. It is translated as CAYIRFQETQYF.

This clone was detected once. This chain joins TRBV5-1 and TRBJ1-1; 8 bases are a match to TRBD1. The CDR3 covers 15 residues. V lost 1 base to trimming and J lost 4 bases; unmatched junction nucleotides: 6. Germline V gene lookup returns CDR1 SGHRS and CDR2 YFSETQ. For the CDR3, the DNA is TGCGCCAGCAGCTTGACGGGACAGGTATCCACTGAAGCTTTCTTT. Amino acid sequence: CASSLTGQVSTEAFF.

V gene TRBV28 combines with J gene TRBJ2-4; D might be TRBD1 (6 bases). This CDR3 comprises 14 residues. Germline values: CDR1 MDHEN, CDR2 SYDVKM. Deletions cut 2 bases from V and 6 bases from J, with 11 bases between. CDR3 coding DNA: TGTGCCAGCAGTTTACTACAAGGGGGAAACATTCAGTACTTC. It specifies CASSLLQGGNIQYF.

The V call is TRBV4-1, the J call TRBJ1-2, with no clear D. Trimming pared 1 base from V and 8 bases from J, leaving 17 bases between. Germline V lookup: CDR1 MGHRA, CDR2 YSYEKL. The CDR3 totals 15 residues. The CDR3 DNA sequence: TGCGCCAGCAGCCAAGTCCGTCCGGGGTCGAGAGGCTACACCTTC. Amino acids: CASSQVRPGSRGYTF.

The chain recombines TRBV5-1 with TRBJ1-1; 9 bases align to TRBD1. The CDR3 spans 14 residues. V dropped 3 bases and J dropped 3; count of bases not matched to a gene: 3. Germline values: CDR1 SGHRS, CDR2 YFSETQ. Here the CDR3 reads CASSWTGEDTEAFF. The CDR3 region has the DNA TGCGCCAGCAGCTGGACAGGGGAGGACACTGAAGCTTTCTTT.

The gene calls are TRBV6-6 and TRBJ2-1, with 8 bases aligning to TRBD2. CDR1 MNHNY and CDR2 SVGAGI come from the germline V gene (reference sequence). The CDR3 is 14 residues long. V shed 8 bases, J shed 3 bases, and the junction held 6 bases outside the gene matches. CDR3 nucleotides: TGTGCCAGCGGCCCGGGAGGGGGCTACAATGAGCAGTTCTTC. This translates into CASGPGGGYNEQFF.

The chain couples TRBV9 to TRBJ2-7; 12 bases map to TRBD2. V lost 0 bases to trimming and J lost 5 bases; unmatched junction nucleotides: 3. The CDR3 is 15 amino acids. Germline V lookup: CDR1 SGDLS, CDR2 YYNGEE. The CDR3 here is CASSVGLAGADEQYF. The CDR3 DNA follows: TGTGCCAGCAGCGTAGGACTAGCGGGAGCTGACGAGCAGTACTTC.

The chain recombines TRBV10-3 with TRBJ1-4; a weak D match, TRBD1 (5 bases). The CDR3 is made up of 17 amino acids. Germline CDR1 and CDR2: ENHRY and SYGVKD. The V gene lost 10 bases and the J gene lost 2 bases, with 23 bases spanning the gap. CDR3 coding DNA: TGTGCCAGCGGGTCTTCGGGGACCCGTGGCACTAATGAAAAACTGTTTTTT. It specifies CASGSSGTRGTNEKLFF.

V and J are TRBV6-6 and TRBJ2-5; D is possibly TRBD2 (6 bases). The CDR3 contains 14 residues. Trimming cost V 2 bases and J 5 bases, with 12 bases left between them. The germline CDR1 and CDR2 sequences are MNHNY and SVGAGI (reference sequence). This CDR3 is CASSYLAFGETQYF. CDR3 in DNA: TGTGCCAGCAGTTACCTAGCGTTCGGGGAGACCCAGTACTTC.

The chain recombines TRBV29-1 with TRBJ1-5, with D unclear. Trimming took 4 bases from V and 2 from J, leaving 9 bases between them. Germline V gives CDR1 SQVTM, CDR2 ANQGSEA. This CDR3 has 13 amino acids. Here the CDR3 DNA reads TGCAGCGTTGGCCAATCGGGCAATCAGCCCCAGCATTTT. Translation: CSVGQSGNQPQHF.

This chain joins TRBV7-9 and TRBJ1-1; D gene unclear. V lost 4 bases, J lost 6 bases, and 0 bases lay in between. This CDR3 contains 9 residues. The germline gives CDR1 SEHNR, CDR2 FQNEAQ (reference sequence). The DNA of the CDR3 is TGTGCCAGCAGCTCTGAAGCTTTCTTT. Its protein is CASSSEAFF.

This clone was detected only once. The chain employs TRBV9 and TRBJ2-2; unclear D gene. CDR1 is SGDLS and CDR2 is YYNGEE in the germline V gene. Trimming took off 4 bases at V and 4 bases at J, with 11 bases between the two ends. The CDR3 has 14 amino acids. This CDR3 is CASSIDTFTGELFF. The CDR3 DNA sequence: TGTGCCAGCAGCATTGACACCTTCACCGGGGAGCTGTTTTTT. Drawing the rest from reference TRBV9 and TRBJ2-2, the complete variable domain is DSGVTQTPKHLITATGQRVTLRCSPRSGDLSVYWYQQSLDQGLQFLIQYYNGEERAKGNILERFSAQQFPDLHSELNLSSLELGDSALYFCASSIDTFTGELFFGEGSRLTVL.

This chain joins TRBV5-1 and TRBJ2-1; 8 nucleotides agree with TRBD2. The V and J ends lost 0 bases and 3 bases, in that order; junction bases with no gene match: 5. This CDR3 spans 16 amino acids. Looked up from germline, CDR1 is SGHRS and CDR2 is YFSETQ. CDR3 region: CASSLVSLAGYNEQFF. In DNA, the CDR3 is TGCGCCAGCAGCTTGGTTTCCCTAGCGGGCTACAATGAGCAGTTCTTC.